The 20 T cell receptor beta chains below come from one sample, sequenced in a study of blood T cell repertoires in COVID-19. Here immunoSEQ multiplex PCR was the method, and the copy in TCRdb shows in-frame clones only, minus some. The sample shows 75,000 to 100,000 clones, over 70% of them seen only once. The specimen was peripheral blood. These receptors came from a man aged 60-69 years with acute or convalescent COVID-19.

Details on this clone: In the same sample, other DNA sequences code for this CDR3. V usage is TRBV6-5 and J usage is TRBJ2-7; 8 positions match TRBD1. After removal of 5 bases from V and 2 bases from J, the junction contained 5 bases not matched to a gene. Germline CDR1 MNHEY, CDR2 SVGAGI. CDR3 length equals 14 residues. The CDR3 protein is CASSPGQGAYEQYF. The CDR3 DNA reads TGTGCCAGCAGTCCTGGACAGGGAGCCTACGAGCAGTACTTC.

The rearrangement links TRBV5-5 to TRBJ2-7; 7 bases fit TRBD1. The CDR3 contains 15 residues. CDR1 and CDR2 (germline): SGHKS, YYEKEE (reference sequence). Trimming cost V 4 bases and J 2 bases; bases outside gene matches: 9. Written as DNA, the CDR3 is TGTGCCAGCAGCCAGCACCCCGACAGGGCCTACGAGCAGTACTTC. Amino acid sequence: CASSQHPDRAYEQYF.

The chain recombines TRBV5-6 with TRBJ2-7; the match to TRBD1 covers 10 bases. The junction had 7 bases not matched to a gene; V was cut back by 2 bases and J by 8 bases. The germline V gene encodes CDR1 SGHDT and CDR2 YYEEEE. The CDR3 spans 14 residues. The CDR3 DNA is TGTGCCAGCAGCTTCTGGGACAGGGGTTACAAGCAGTACTTC. It specifies CASSFWDRGYKQYF. The variable domain in full, with the rest retrieved from reference TRBV5-6 and TRBJ2-7, is DAGVTQSPTHLIKTRGQQVTLRCSPKSGHDTVSWYQQALGQGPQFIFQYYEEEERQRGNFPDRFSGHQFPNYSSELNVNALLLGDSALYLCASSFWDRGYKQYFGPGTRLTVT.

The gene calls are TRBV5-1 and TRBJ1-5; D is unclear. The V end lost 2 bases, the J end lost 10 bases, and 13 bases lay between the germline ends. Germline values: CDR1 SGHRS, CDR2 YFSETQ. The CDR3 runs 13 residues. CDR3 sequence: CASSFFGSGPQHF. Here the CDR3 DNA reads TGCGCCAGCAGCTTTTTTGGATCAGGACCCCAGCATTTT.

The V and J genes are TRBV28 and TRBJ1-1; D is possibly TRBD1 (6 bases). With 5 bases removed from V and 5 bases from J, the gap between germline ends came to 15 bases. The V gene's germline CDR1 is MDHEN and CDR2 SYDVKM. The CDR3 length is 14 residues. CDR3 DNA sequence: TGTGCCAGCAGTCTCTACCCGAGGGGGACTGAAGCTTTCTTT. This sequence encodes CASSLYPRGTEAFF.

The J gene is TRBJ2-5, the V gene TRBV6-2 or TRBV6-3, with 7 bases aligning to TRBD2. Germline CDR1 is MNHEY and CDR2 is SVGEGT. J gave up 8 bases and V 2 bases, and 8 bases lay outside the gene matches. This CDR3 has 14 amino acids. CDR3 DNA sequence: TGTGCCAGCAGTTACCGGGCGCGGGGACTAACCCAGTACTTC. It encodes CASSYRARGLTQYF.

V gene TRBV7-2 combines with J gene TRBJ1-6; D might be TRBD1 (5 bases). Germline V lookup: CDR1 SGHTA, CDR2 FQGNSA. V was pared by 1 base and J by 9 bases, with 13 bases between. This CDR3 is built from 15 residues. The CDR3 sequence: CASSLVQGEGSPLHF. In DNA, the CDR3 is TGTGCCAGCAGCTTAGTTCAGGGCGAAGGTTCACCCCTCCACTTT.

The rearrangement links TRBV19 to TRBJ1-6, with no clear D. The V and J ends lost 3 bases and 2 bases respectively, with 8 bases between them. The germline V gene encodes CDR1 LNHDA and CDR2 SQIVND (reference sequence). This CDR3 has 15 residues. The CDR3 spells CASSMGGTYNSPLHF. The DNA of the CDR3 is TGTGCCAGTAGTATGGGAGGTACCTATAATTCACCCCTCCACTTT.

This clone was counted once. The V call is TRBV9, the J call TRBJ2-1; 8 bases match TRBD1. Germline CDR1 SGDLS, CDR2 YYNGEE. The junction had 9 bases not matched to a gene; V was cut back by 0 bases and J by 7 bases. This CDR3 is 16 amino acids long. This chain's CDR3 is CASSVVGGQGANEQFF. The CDR3 nucleotides read TGTGCCAGCAGCGTAGTTGGGGGGCAGGGGGCGAATGAGCAGTTCTTC.

In this sample, this clone turned up once. This rearrangement joins TRBV3-1 (or the pseudogene TRBV3-2) to TRBJ2-5; D remains unclear. Germline-derived CDR1 and CDR2 are LGHDT and YNNKEL (reference sequence). This CDR3 comprises 11 residues. V was clipped by 7 bases and J by 4 bases, with 7 bases between them. CDR3 residues: CASTSPETQYF. The DNA of the CDR3 is TGTGCCAGCACTTCTCCAGAGACCCAGTACTTC.

The chain links TRBV3-1 (or the pseudogene TRBV3-2) to TRBJ1-1, with TRBD1 identical over 9 bases. This CDR3 is 15 amino acids long. Germline CDR1 is LGHDT and CDR2 is YNNKEL (reference sequence). V shed 5 bases, J shed 2 bases, and the junction held 6 bases outside the gene matches. The CDR3 bases are TGTGCCAGCAGCGCGGGACAGGGTCAAAACACTGAAGCTTTCTTT. Protein sequence: CASSAGQGQNTEAFF.

The rearrangement uses TRBV9 and TRBJ2-5; 10 positions agree with TRBD1. The V gene's germline CDR1 is SGDLS and CDR2 YYNGEE. The CDR3 length is 16 residues. V lost 0 bases to trimming and J lost 2 bases; unmatched junction nucleotides: 4. The CDR3 loop reads CASSVALGQGQETQYF. The CDR3 DNA reads TGTGCCAGCAGCGTAGCTCTGGGACAGGGGCAAGAGACCCAGTACTTC.

The chain recombines TRBV27 with TRBJ1-6; no firm D call. The CDR3 consists of 15 residues. V lost 7 bases and J 7 bases, leaving 17 bases between the germline ends. CDR1 is MNHEY, CDR2 SMNVEV, per germline (reference sequence). CDR3 residues: CASTYTGLGNSPLHF. CDR3 in DNA: TGTGCCAGCACTTATACGGGGTTGGGAAATTCACCCCTCCACTTT.

The CDR3 DNA sequence: TGTGCCAGCAGTTTTAGCGGGAGGTACCAAGAGACCCAGTACTTC. This codes for CASSFSGRYQETQYF. The chain carries TRBV7-8 and TRBJ2-5; 10 bases are shared with TRBD2. Germline CDR1 reads SGHVS; CDR2 reads FQNEAQ. This CDR3 comprises 15 residues. The trim removed 6 bases at V and 0 bases at J, leaving 4 bases unmatched. Looking up the rest from reference TRBV7-8 and TRBJ2-5 gives the full variable domain: GAGVSQSPRYKVAKRGQDVALRCDPISGHVSLFWYQQALGQGPEFLTYFQNEAQLDKSGLPSDRFFAERPEGSVSTLKIQRTQQEDSAVYLCASSFSGRYQETQYFGPGTRLLVL.

The chain combines TRBV6-2 or TRBV6-3 with TRBJ1-2, with 7 nucleotides matching TRBD1. This CDR3 is built from 14 residues. Germline V lookup: CDR1 MNHEY, CDR2 SVGEGT. V was clipped by 2 bases and J by 4 bases; unmatched bases: 4. CDR3 loop: CASSYTTGTYGYTF. CDR3 in DNA: TGTGCCAGCAGTTACACGACAGGGACCTATGGCTACACCTTC.

The chain is built from TRBV10-3 and TRBJ2-3, with a possible D match to TRBD1 (6 bases). Germline V gene sequence: CDR1 ENHRY, CDR2 SYGVKD. Trimming shortened V by 3 bases and J by 0 bases, and 10 bases separated the two germline ends. CDR3 length: 15 residues. CDR3 sequence (DNA): TGTGCCATCAGTGACGCAGGGGTTAGCACAGATACGCAGTATTTT. Amino acids: CAISDAGVSTDTQYF.

This clone was found a few times. The chain combines TRBV4-1 with TRBJ1-6; 8 nucleotides align to TRBD1. The germline V gene has CDR1 MGHRA and CDR2 YSYEKL. This CDR3 is 18 amino acids long. Unmatched junction bases numbered 10, after V lost 3 bases and J lost 3 bases. The CDR3 DNA reads as TGCGCCAGCAGCCACAAGGCGGACAGGGCGGACTATAATTCACCCCTCCACTTT. It translates to CASSHKADRADYNSPLHF.

The chain couples TRBV29-1 to TRBJ2-1; TRBD2 aligns across 8 bases. Per germline, CDR1 SQVTM and CDR2 ANQGSEA. V dropped 7 bases and J dropped 3; count of bases not matched to a gene: 8. The CDR3 runs 14 residues. CDR3 loop: CSASKRGSYNEQFF. Written as DNA, the CDR3 is TGCAGCGCTTCGAAGCGGGGGAGCTACAATGAGCAGTTCTTC.

The CDR3 coding sequence is TGTGCCACCCAAACGGGGCGGGAGCTGAATGAGCAGTTCTTC. It codes for CATQTGRELNEQFF. V and J are TRBV10-3 and TRBJ2-1; 7 bases map to TRBD2. This CDR3 is 14 amino acids long. Trimming removed 10 bases from V and 7 bases from J; junction bases left unmatched: 13. CDR1 and CDR2 (germline): ENHRY, SYGVKD.

The V gene is TRBV11-2, the J gene TRBJ1-5; 7 bases fit TRBD1. The CDR3 extends over 20 amino acids. The junction had 14 bases not matched to a gene; V was cut back by 0 bases and J by 0 bases. Germline CDR1 is SGHAT and CDR2 is FQNNGV. CDR3 nucleotides: TGTGCCAGCAGCTTAGATGGGGCCCGGACAGGAGGTTATAGCAATCAGCCCCAGCATTTT. This encodes CASSLDGARTGGYSNQPQHF.